This T cell receptor (beta chain) was observed in a study of cytomegalovirus exposure and HLA in healthy donors. Study-level results: Under in vitro conditions, a few CMV-associated chains were confirmed as specific for CMV antigens. The sole available immune exposure information was CMV serostatus. Relative to the approximately 680-donor mean, N-insertions were reportedly fewer in an Asian-associated ancestry cluster in a later analysis.

Both 60 Vbeta primers and 13 Jbeta primers went into the PCR. TCRdb's copy holds only in-frame clones and misses some; the assay was immunoSEQ multiplex PCR. The table records under 150,000 clones, around 77% of them present only once. Each donor's status was that of a healthy bone marrow donor. The table lists this clone with a few counts. What it binds is unknown. The CDR3 extends over 14 amino acids. Per germline, CDR1 MNHEY and CDR2 SVGAGI. Trimming took 6 bases from V and 8 from J; bases not matched to a gene: 13. The rearrangement links TRBV6-5 to TRBJ2-7, with 7 bases matching TRBD1. The receptor comes from a woman in her fifties or sixties in good health and CMV-seronegative. The specimen sequenced was PBMCs. As DNA, the CDR3 is TGTGCCAGCAGACCGGGACAGAGAAACTTCAAGCAGTACTTC. It encodes CASRPGQRNFKQYF.